Following are 30 T cell receptor beta chains from one sample sequenced in a study of identifying expanded T cells in peripheral blood. The table came from immunoSEQ multiplex PCR; TCRdb's copy has only in-frame clones and leaves some out. The sample holds 100,000 or so clones, around 89% seen once. Material: blood. The source is a person aged 18-69 years in good health.

This rearrangement joins TRBV5-1 to TRBJ2-7; D is unclear. This CDR3 region has 12 residues. In germline, CDR1 is SGHRS, CDR2 YFSETQ. The V end lost 2 bases, the J end lost 6 bases, and 9 bases lay between the germline ends. The CDR3 sequence: CASSFPLGEQYF. In nucleotides, the CDR3 is TGCGCCAGCAGCTTTCCACTCGGCGAGCAGTACTTC.

The chain links TRBV6-6 to TRBJ2-1, with TRBD2 matching 8 bases. In germline, CDR1 is MNHNY, CDR2 SVGAGI (reference sequence). The CDR3 extends over 16 amino acids. J lost 5 bases, V lost 4 bases, and 10 bases had no gene match. The CDR3 loop is CASSSPQLAGNNEQFF. The CDR3 coding sequence is TGTGCCAGCAGTTCCCCTCAGCTAGCGGGCAACAATGAGCAGTTCTTC.

V usage is TRBV6-1 and J usage is TRBJ2-7; 8 bases align to TRBD1. The germline CDR1 and CDR2 sequences are MNHNS and SASEGT. The CDR3 is 15 residues long. V was pared by 6 bases and J by 2 bases, with 9 bases of the junction left unmatched. As DNA, the CDR3 is TGTGCCAGCAGATTAGCCCGGACAGGGACCTACGAGCAGTACTTC. This encodes CASRLARTGTYEQYF.

This clone was detected once. The chain carries TRBV9 and TRBJ2-5; 8 nucleotides match TRBD2. The ends lost 4 bases at V and 7 bases at J; junction bases unmatched: 6. The CDR3 sequence is 13 residues long. In germline, CDR1 is SGDLS, CDR2 YYNGEE. For the CDR3, the DNA is TGTGCCAGCAGCCCCCGGGGGGGAGGGACCCAGTACTTC. As protein: CASSPRGGGTQYF.

The CDR3 DNA follows: TGTGCCAGCAGGGCGGGGACTAGCAGGCACGAGCAGTACTTC. This translates into CASRAGTSRHEQYF. The V call is TRBV27, the J call TRBJ2-7, with 9 bases lining up with TRBD2. Trimming at V came to 6 bases and at J to 5 bases, leaving 8 bases not matched to a gene. The V gene's germline CDR1 is MNHEY and CDR2 SMNVEV (reference sequence). The CDR3 covers 14 residues.

V and J are TRBV5-4 and TRBJ1-3; D not certain. Germline V CDR1 and CDR2: SGHNT, YYREEE (reference sequence). This CDR3 has 14 residues. The ends were cut back, 0 bases at V and 9 bases at J, with 13 bases in the middle. The DNA for the CDR3 is TGTGCCAGCAGCTTGGACAGCTTGGAAGGCACCATATATTTT. This translates into CASSLDSLEGTIYF.

This chain connects TRBV29-1 to TRBJ1-2, with 10 bases aligning to TRBD1. This CDR3 region has 15 residues. CDR1 is SQVTM, CDR2 ANQGSEA, per germline. Trimming took 3 bases from V and 3 from J; bases not matched to a gene: 7. The CDR3 here is CSVDGTGVRDYGYTF. The CDR3 region has the DNA TGCAGCGTTGACGGGACAGGGGTTCGAGACTATGGCTACACCTTC.

The chain employs TRBV19 and TRBJ2-7, with D maybe TRBD2 (5 bases). The CDR3 runs to 13 residues. Germline V gene lookup returns CDR1 LNHDA and CDR2 SQIVND (reference sequence). V was pared by 3 bases and J by 1 base, with 7 bases between. The CDR3: CASSMRESYEQYF. DNA of the CDR3: TGTGCCAGTAGTATGAGGGAGTCCTACGAGCAGTACTTC.

This clone was seen a single time. The genes are TRBV21-1 and TRBJ2-5; the D call in the table, TRBD2, was not verified against the DNA. TRBV21-1 has pseudogene status. CDR3 length equals 17 residues. DNA of the CDR3: TGTGCCAGCAGCAAAAACCTGGGGTCGGGAGGGCCGGAGACCCAGTACTTC. It codes for CASSKNLGSGGPETQYF.

The rearrangement uses TRBV23-1 and TRBJ1-2; perhaps TRBD1 as D (5 bases). TRBV23-1 is an ORF; its function is uncertain. The CDR3 consists of 17 residues. V was clipped by 4 bases and J by 3 bases, with 21 bases between them. CDR3 loop: CASSPTGDPLSDYGYTF. The DNA for the CDR3 is TGCGCCAGCAGTCCTACCGGGGACCCCCTTAGTGACTATGGCTACACCTTC.

This clone was recorded only once. V usage is TRBV7-9 and J usage is TRBJ2-7; 9 nucleotides agree with TRBD1. The CDR3 length is 15 residues. Per germline, CDR1 SEHNR and CDR2 FQNEAQ (reference sequence). The V segment lost 0 bases and the J segment 5 bases; nucleotides outside the gene matches: 5. The CDR3 DNA is TGTGCCAGCAGCTTAGCGGGGACAGGGATCCACGAGCAGTACTTC. Amino acid sequence: CASSLAGTGIHEQYF.

This chain joins TRBV29-1 and TRBJ1-2; 7 bases fit TRBD1. The length of the CDR3 is 11 residues. V shed 7 bases, J shed 4 bases, and the junction held 3 bases outside the gene matches. From germline, CDR1 is SQVTM and CDR2 ANQGSEA. CDR3 DNA sequence: TGCAGCGCCGACAGGGCCTATGGCTACACCTTC. Translation: CSADRAYGYTF.

The V gene is TRBV25-1, the J gene TRBJ2-3, with 11 positions matching TRBD2. Trimming took 2 bases from V and 3 from J; bases not matched to a gene: 4. Germline values: CDR1 MGHDK, CDR2 SYGVNS. The CDR3 is made up of 16 amino acids. CDR3 region: CASSEKTSGRTDTQYF. The CDR3 coding sequence is TGTGCCAGCAGTGAAAAAACTAGCGGGAGAACAGATACGCAGTATTTT.

The DNA for the CDR3 is TGTGCCAGCAGTTACGATAGCTCCTACAATGAGCAGTTCTTC. This sequence encodes CASSYDSSYNEQFF. The chain links TRBV6-6 to TRBJ2-1; D is uncertain. V lost 2 bases to trimming and J lost 0 bases, with 5 bases between them. CDR1 is MNHNY and CDR2 is SVGAGI in the germline V gene (reference sequence). This CDR3 is built from 14 residues.

This clone was detected once. J is TRBJ1-2 and V is TRBV28, with TRBD1 identical over 8 bases. Germline V CDR1 and CDR2: MDHEN, SYDVKM. The CDR3 covers 16 residues. The V segment lost 2 bases and the J segment 4 bases; nucleotides outside the gene matches: 9. CDR3 sequence (DNA): TGTGCCAGCAGTTTAGGGCAGGGGGCCCTCCCCTATGGCTACACCTTC. Translation: CASSLGQGALPYGYTF.

The V and J genes are TRBV9 and TRBJ1-3, with D perhaps TRBD1 (5 bases). The germline gives CDR1 SGDLS, CDR2 YYNGEE. V lost 0 bases to trimming and J lost 3 bases, with 7 bases between them. The CDR3 totals 14 residues. CDR3 region: CASSVGDFGNTIYF. CDR3 DNA: TGTGCCAGCAGCGTAGGGGACTTTGGAAACACCATATATTTT.

V usage is TRBV4-1 and J usage is TRBJ2-3; a possible D gene is TRBD1 (6 bases). Germline CDR1 is MGHRA and CDR2 is YSYEKL. The CDR3 totals 14 residues. With 4 bases removed from V and 4 bases from J, the gap between germline ends came to 12 bases. The CDR3 sequence: CASSLQGYADTQYF. As DNA, the CDR3 is TGCGCCAGCAGCCTTCAGGGGTATGCAGATACGCAGTATTTT.

The rearrangement uses TRBV19 and TRBJ1-5; D ambiguous. The V gene's germline CDR1 is LNHDA and CDR2 SQIVND (reference sequence). V dropped 3 bases and J dropped 7 bases, with 10 bases sitting between them. The CDR3 totals 13 residues. The CDR3 is CASSMGTRQPQHF. The CDR3 bases are TGTGCCAGTAGTATGGGCACTCGCCAGCCCCAGCATTTT. The whole variable domain, filled in from reference TRBV19 and TRBJ1-5, reads DGGITQSPKYLFRKEGQNVTLSCEQNLNHDAMYWYRQDPGQGLRLIYYSQIVNDFQKGDIAEGYSVSREKKESFPLTVTSAQKNPTAFYLCASSMGTRQPQHFGDGTRLSIL.

This rearrangement joins TRBV5-1 to TRBJ1-3, with 10 nucleotides matching TRBD1. Trimming at V came to 4 bases and at J to 2 bases, leaving 18 bases not matched to a gene. Germline CDR1 is SGHRS and CDR2 is YFSETQ. CDR3 length: 20 amino acids. The CDR3 loop is CASSARGGTGAGVTGNTIYF. The CDR3 region has the DNA TGCGCCAGCAGCGCCAGAGGAGGGACAGGGGCTGGCGTAACTGGAAACACCATATATTTT.

V is TRBV2 and J is TRBJ2-2, with D hard to call. The germline V gene has CDR1 SNHLY and CDR2 FYNNEI. With 5 bases removed from V and 0 bases from J, the gap between germline ends came to 13 bases. CDR3 length equals 16 residues. CDR3 in amino acids: CASSKSDRANTGELFF. DNA for the CDR3: TGTGCCAGCAGTAAGTCCGACCGGGCGAACACCGGGGAGCTGTTTTTT.

The chain couples TRBV7-9 to TRBJ2-7; TRBD2 matches at 7 bases. This CDR3 spans 16 amino acids. Trimming cost V 2 bases and J 2 bases; bases outside gene matches: 9. Germline CDR1 SEHNR, CDR2 FQNEAQ (reference sequence). CDR3 sequence (DNA): TGTGCCAGCAGCTTACGGTCTAGCGGAGCGGCCTACGAGCAGTACTTC. Protein sequence: CASSLRSSGAAYEQYF.

J is TRBJ1-2 and V is TRBV9, with 9 bases that match TRBD1. The germline gives CDR1 SGDLS, CDR2 YYNGEE. With V trimmed by 1 base and J by 4 bases, 5 bases remained unmatched. The CDR3 consists of 15 residues. The CDR3 nucleotides read TGTGCCAGCAGCGTACTGGACAGGGGAGGCTATGGCTACACCTTC. It yields the protein CASSVLDRGGYGYTF. Full variable domain (remainder filled in from reference TRBV9 and TRBJ1-2): DSGVTQTPKHLITATGQRVTLRCSPRSGDLSVYWYQQSLDQGLQFLIQYYNGEERAKGNILERFSAQQFPDLHSELNLSSLELGDSALYFCASSVLDRGGYGYTFGSGTRLTVV.

The rearrangement joins TRBV6-6 to TRBJ2-3; D is perhaps TRBD1 (7 bases). Germline V gene sequence: CDR1 MNHNY, CDR2 SVGAGI (reference sequence). V lost 0 bases to trimming and J lost 2 bases, with 12 bases between them. This CDR3 region has 16 residues. DNA of the CDR3: TGTGCCAGCAGTTACTCCGGCAGGGGGGACACAGATACGCAGTATTTT. Translated, it gives CASSYSGRGDTDTQYF.

The chain combines TRBV27 with TRBJ2-3; D may be TRBD1 (6 bases). The germline V gene has CDR1 MNHEY and CDR2 SMNVEV (reference sequence). The CDR3 loop spans 15 amino acids. The ends were cut back, 5 bases at V and 0 bases at J, with 12 bases in the middle. CDR3 loop: CASSRRTVSTDTQYF. The CDR3 bases are TGTGCCAGCAGTCGTCGGACAGTTAGCACAGATACGCAGTATTTT.

The chain joins TRBV4-1 to TRBJ2-3, with TRBD2 identical over 11 bases. Germline CDR1 and CDR2: MGHRA and YSYEKL. V gave up 3 bases and J gave up 0 bases; unmatched junction bases: 2. This CDR3 comprises 16 residues. CDR3 sequence: CASSQASGRSTDTQYF. The CDR3, as DNA: TGCGCCAGCAGCCAGGCTAGCGGGAGGAGCACAGATACGCAGTATTTT.

The chain uses TRBV2 and TRBJ2-3; possibly TRBD2 for D (5 bases). Trimming pared 2 bases from V and 0 bases from J, leaving 6 bases between. The CDR3 has 14 residues. Germline CDR1 is SNHLY and CDR2 is FYNNEI. CDR3: CASSELASTDTQYF. The CDR3 DNA reads as TGTGCCAGCAGTGAATTAGCGAGCACAGATACGCAGTATTTT.

The chain combines TRBV5-6 with TRBJ2-5; no reliable D call. Trimming took 4 bases from V and 1 from J, leaving 11 bases between them. This CDR3 has 14 residues. Per the germline V gene, CDR1 is SGHDT and CDR2 is YYEEEE. The CDR3, as DNA: TGTGCCAGCAGCCCGCTCGGAGTCCAAGAGACCCAGTACTTC. It codes for CASSPLGVQETQYF.

The V and J genes are TRBV11-1 and TRBJ2-7; D not certain. The CDR3 consists of 14 residues. Germline V gene data show CDR1 as SGHAT and CDR2 as FQDESV (reference sequence). Trimming took 5 bases from V and 4 from J, leaving 15 bases between them. CDR3 in amino acids: CASSRRRPPYEQYF. CDR3 sequence (DNA): TGTGCCAGCAGCCGCCGGCGGCCACCTTACGAGCAGTACTTC. The whole variable domain, filled in from reference TRBV11-1 and TRBJ2-7, reads EAEVAQSPRYKITEKSQAVAFWCDPISGHATLYWYRQILGQGPELLVQFQDESVVDDSQLPKDRFSAERLKGVDSTLKIQPAELGDSAMYLCASSRRRPPYEQYFGPGTRLTVT.

The V call is TRBV27, the J call TRBJ2-7, with D perhaps matching TRBD1 (5 bases). In germline, CDR1 is MNHEY, CDR2 SMNVEV (reference sequence). With 4 bases removed from V and 3 bases from J, the gap between germline ends came to 7 bases. The CDR3 contains 12 residues. The CDR3 nucleotides read TGTGCCAGCAGTTCTCAGGGCTACGAGCAGTACTTC. The encoded protein is CASSSQGYEQYF.

The chain recombines TRBV4-1 with TRBJ2-3; 7 nucleotides agree with TRBD2. The CDR3 runs 16 residues. Germline CDR1 is MGHRA and CDR2 is YSYEKL. Losses at the gene ends were 0 bases for V and 3 bases for J; bases not matched to a gene: 6. CDR3 DNA sequence: TGCGCCAGCAGCCAAGAGGCCGGACTAGTAACAGATACGCAGTATTTT. Its protein is CASSQEAGLVTDTQYF.